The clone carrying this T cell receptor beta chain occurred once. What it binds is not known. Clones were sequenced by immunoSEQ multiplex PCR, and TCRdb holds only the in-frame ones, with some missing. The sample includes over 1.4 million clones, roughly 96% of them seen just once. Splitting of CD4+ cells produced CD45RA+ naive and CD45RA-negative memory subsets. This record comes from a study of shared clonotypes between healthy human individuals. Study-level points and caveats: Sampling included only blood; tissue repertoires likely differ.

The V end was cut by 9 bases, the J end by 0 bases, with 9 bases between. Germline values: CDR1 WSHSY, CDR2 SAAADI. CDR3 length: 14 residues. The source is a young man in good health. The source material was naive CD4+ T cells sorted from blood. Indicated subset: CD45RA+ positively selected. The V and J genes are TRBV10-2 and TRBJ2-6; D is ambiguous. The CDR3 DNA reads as TGCGCCAGTTCACCCTACTCTGGGGCCAACGTCCTGACTTTC. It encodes CASSPYSGANVLTF.